A selection of T cell receptor beta chains follows, all from one sample in a study of T cell responses to AZD1222 COVID-19 vaccine. The assay was immunoSEQ multiplex PCR, and TCRdb's table has in-frame clones only and misses some. This table holds tens of thousands of clones, 75% to 95% found once. Source: peripheral blood, taken 28 days after the second AZD1222 dose. Receptor source: an adult who received the AZD1222 COVID-19 vaccine. The CDR3 runs from the conserved cysteine through the conserved F or W.

V	length	J	CDR3
TRBV10-3	14	TRBJ1-1	CAIAPGRGPTEAFF
TRBV6-6	13	TRBJ1-1	CASSLQLNTEAFF
TRBV5-4	15	TRBJ1-4	CASSLRGRDPEKLFF
TRBV18	13	TRBJ1-3	CASSPPGRNTIYF
TRBV2	14	TRBJ1-3	CASSHERNKDTIYF
TRBV6-4	14	TRBJ2-3	CASSEWGGRDTQYF
TRBV30	12	TRBJ1-2	CAWSVSGYGYTF
TRBV11-3	14	TRBJ2-7	CASSLDGLTYEQYF
TRBV6-5	15	TRBJ1-2	CASSSSGGAISGYTF
TRBV2	16	TRBJ2-2	CASREPGQNPSGELFF